This TCR beta chain was observed in a study of T-cell memory formation after mild COVID-19. About the study: Clustering of TCRs was largely donor specific. Study-wide points: A subset of responding clones appeared in pre-infection memory, suggesting cross-reactive memory joined.

The CDR3 is 14 amino acids. Trimming took 4 bases from V and 2 from J, leaving 11 bases between them. CDR1 is SGDLS and CDR2 is YYNGEE in the germline V gene. TCRdb reprocessed the 5' RACE reads with MiXCR, giving one entry per CDR3 protein. The sample consists of about 260,000 distinct CDR3 sequences, 8.2% of them appearing once. This clonotype was recorded a few times. Its antigen is not identified. The chain recombines TRBV9 with TRBJ2-3; a weak D match, TRBD1 (6 bases). Material for sequencing was PBMCs or a T cell subset sorted from them (not recorded which). The clonotype was recovered from a man aged 18 to 30 who had mild COVID-19 (a few samples of this study predate the infection). Cell type and time point are not known. CDR3 coding DNA: TGTGCCAGCAGCCCCCACAGGGCCACAGATACGCAGTATTTT. Translated, it gives CASSPHRATDTQYF.